This TCR beta chain appears in the sequencing data of a study of T-cell reconstitution after alpha-beta-depleted transplantation in children. Overall study results and limits: There were reportedly several hundred expanded graft clones from which alpha-beta T cells came about two months after transplant. T-cell counts and diversity at one year post-transplant came mainly from newly produced T cells. Surviving recipient T cells and thymic progenitors produced the high day-60 TCRbeta diversity seen in some patients.

In this sample, this clonotype turned up many times. Its antigen is not known. Unique molecular identifiers were used in preparing the TCRbeta library. TCRdb reanalysed the PCR reads using MiXCR and keeps one entry per CDR3 protein. Here the sample spans 250,000 or so distinct CDR3 sequences, just under 8.5% being singletons. The specimen was PBMCs, mostly from graft donor cells, collected 180 days after TCRalphabeta/CD19-depleted stem cell transplant. The source of this sequence is a male patient between 5 and 17 years old who had a stem cell transplant for acute lymphoblastic leukemia, so the T cells may come from the graft donor.

The CDR3 coding sequence is TGTGCCAGCAGTTTAGCCAGGGGAGGGCTCCTCATGAACACTGAAGCTTTCTTT. Encoded protein: CASSLARGGLLMNTEAFF. V and J are TRBV12-3 or TRBV12-4 and TRBJ1-1, with D possibly TRBD1 on 6 matching bases. V was cut by 0 bases and J by 0 bases, with 17 bases left in between. This CDR3 contains 18 residues.